This T cell receptor (beta chain) is from a study of blood T cell repertoires in COVID-19. Overall study: The United States, Italy and Spain supplied acute and convalescent COVID-19 samples. Sources were T cells, B-cell-depleted T cells, or PBMCs; the material itself was cDNA or gDNA.

In the study's own analysis: It was from reference gene primer amplification that nucleated cell counts were estimated. Assay: immunoSEQ multiplex PCR; the TCRdb copy retains only in-frame clones and omits some. Clone size and V and J calls were adopted from that table, with D and trimming inferred from the DNA. The data hold more than 250,000 clones, with more than 70% observed a single time. CDR3 length equals 14 residues. Trimming stripped 7 bases from V and 5 bases from J, with 17 bases between. Germline V CDR1 and CDR2: LNHDA, SQIVND (reference sequence). Seattle participants joined during active infection and were tracked over time.

The receptor was derived from a woman in her 30s with COVID-19, enrolled during active disease. This chain connects TRBV19 to TRBJ1-1; TRBD1 is a possible D gene (5 bases). The specimen was peripheral blood. The CDR3 protein is CASNPRGAGTEAFF. CDR3 nucleotides: TGTGCCAGTAACCCCCGCGGGGCTGGGACTGAAGCTTTCTTT.